A selection of T cell receptor beta chains follows, all from one sample in a study of T-cell memory formation after mild COVID-19. Each CDR3 protein gets one entry after TCRdb re-called the 5' RACE reads with MiXCR. The sample has fewer than 400,000 distinct CDR3 sequences, around a sixth seen once. The sequenced sample consisted of PBMCs or a T cell subset sorted from them (not recorded which). The receptors stem from a man aged 18-30 years who had mild COVID-19 (a few samples of this study predate the infection). Cell type and time point are not known. The CDR3 runs from the conserved cysteine through the conserved F or W. D genes are given only for firm matches. A row's size may be missing; if present it is once, few, many or a size class.

>TRBV5-1|-|TRBJ2-3|TRBD2
TGCGCCAGCAGCTTCGGGGGGGCCTCAGATACGCAGTATTTT
CASSFGGASDTQYF
>TRBV20-1|-|TRBJ2-5|TRBD1
TGCAGTCCAACTCGGACAGGGAGTGAGACCCAGTACTTC
CSPTRTGSETQYF
>TRBV7-9|-|TRBJ2-7|-
TGTGCCAGCAGCCTAGACGGTAGCGTCGAGCAGTACTTC
CASSLDGSVEQYF
>TRBV11-1|-|TRBJ1-4|TRBD1
TGTGCCAGCAGCCGACGGGACAGGAATGAAAAACTGTTTTTT
CASSRRDRNEKLFF
>TRBV27|-|TRBJ1-4|-
TGTGCCAGCAAAGGCTATATCAATGAAAAACTGTTTTTT
CASKGYINEKLFF
>TRBV20-1|few|TRBJ2-1|-
TGCAGTGTTGGGAGCGCCTACAATGAGCAGTTCTTC
CSVGSAYNEQFF
>TRBV5-1|few|TRBJ2-3|-
TGCGCCAGCAGCTTGCGAGGGGCTCTAACAGATACGCAGTATTTT
CASSLRGALTDTQYF
>TRBV5-1|few|TRBJ2-3|-
TGCGCCAGCAGCTTGGGTCCACGGGCGGGCACAGATACGCAGTATTTT
CASSLGPRAGTDTQYF
>TRBV7-9|many|TRBJ2-4|-
TGTGCCAGCAGCTTAGACTCTGGAGGGGGAAACATTCAGTACTTC
CASSLDSGGGNIQYF
>TRBV6-6|few|TRBJ1-5|-
TGTGCCAGCAGTTACCCCGGGTGGGGTAGCAATCAGCCCCAGCATTTT
CASSYPGWGSNQPQHF
>TRBV14|few|TRBJ2-2|-
TGTGCCAGCAGCCATCTAGGGGAAACCGGGGAGCTGTTTTTT
CASSHLGETGELFF
>TRBV12-3/TRBV12-4|-|TRBJ1-1|-
TGTGCCAGCAGTTCGGGTGCCATGAACACTGAAGCTTTCTTT
CASSSGAMNTEAFF
>TRBV29-1|-|TRBJ2-2|TRBD1
TGCAGCGTTGCCAGGGGGCCCACCGGGGAGCTGTTTTTT
CSVARGPTGELFF
>TRBV15|few|TRBJ2-2|-
TGTGCCACCGGACATCGGGGGATGAACACCGGGGAGCTGTTTTTT
CATGHRGMNTGELFF
>TRBV9|few|TRBJ2-7|-
TGTGCCAGCAGCGTAGCCCCGGGGCTCGAGCAGTACTTC
CASSVAPGLEQYF
>TRBV7-2|-|TRBJ1-3|-
TGTGCCAGCAGCTTAGGTGGCAGCTCTGGAAACACCATATATTTT
CASSLGGSSGNTIYF
>TRBV28|-|TRBJ2-3|-
TGTGCCAGCAGTTTCCAAATAAGGACAGATACGCAGTATTTT
CASSFQIRTDTQYF
>TRBV5-1|-|TRBJ2-3|-
TGCGCCAGCAGCCCCCGGGACCGGGCGGACACAGATACGCAGTATTTT
CASSPRDRADTDTQYF
>TRBV11-2|few|TRBJ2-2|-
TGTGCCAGCAGCCCATGGCTGGGACGGGACACCGGGGAGCTGTTTTTT
CASSPWLGRDTGELFF
>TRBV6-5|few|TRBJ2-6|-
TGTGCCAGCAGCCGCCTCAGGCGGCCCCCAGGTCCTGGGGCCAACGTCCTGACTTTC
CASSRLRRPPGPGANVLTF
>TRBV7-2|few|TRBJ1-1|-
TGTGCCAGCAGCTTACGGGGGGGGCCCAGGGGCACTGAAGCTTTCTTT
CASSLRGGPRGTEAFF
>TRBV28|-|TRBJ2-1|TRBD2
TGTGCCGGGGGGGTCTCCTACAATGAGCAGTTCTTC
CAGGVSYNEQFF
>TRBV5-1|few|TRBJ2-7|-
TGCGCCAGCAGCTCCGACCCCGGTTCTAGATGGGAGCAGTACTTC
CASSSDPGSRWEQYF
>TRBV12-3/TRBV12-4|few|TRBJ1-6|-
TGTGCCAGCAGCCGGGCGACGGACGTCGGTTCACCCCTCCACTTT
CASSRATDVGSPLHF
>TRBV4-3|-|TRBJ1-1|-
TGCGCCAGCAGCCTATTCCGGGGGAACACTGAAGCTTTCTTT
CASSLFRGNTEAFF
>TRBV28|-|TRBJ1-1|TRBD1
TGTGCCAGCAGTACCGGGGACAGCATATACACTGAAGCTTTCTTT
CASSTGDSIYTEAFF
>TRBV6-2/TRBV6-3|few|TRBJ1-3|-
TGTGCCAGCAGTTACGGTCCGGAGATTGGAAACACCATATATTTT
CASSYGPEIGNTIYF
>TRBV11-3|-|TRBJ1-1|-
TGTGCCAGCAGCTTAAACGGGTACACTGAAGCTTTCTTT
CASSLNGYTEAFF
>TRBV29-1|many|TRBJ2-3|-
TGCAGCGTTGAAGGGGGATTTGTGGGAGCAGATACGCAGTATTTT
CSVEGGFVGADTQYF
>TRBV3-1|-|TRBJ1-1|-
TGTGCCAGCAGCCAAGACCCGGGAGGCACTGAAGCTTTCTTT
CASSQDPGGTEAFF
>TRBV30|few|TRBJ2-3|TRBD2
TGTGCCTGGAGCCCCCTCGGACTAGCGGGGGTTAGCACAGATACGCAGTATTTT
CAWSPLGLAGVSTDTQYF
>TRBV4-1|-|TRBJ2-3|-
TGCGCCAGCAGCGGGCTAGGCCGGGGAGGGCAGTATTTT
CASSGLGRGGQYF
>TRBV10-3|-|TRBJ1-2|-
TGTGCCATCAGTGGGGCAGCTAACTATGGCTACACCTTC
CAISGAANYGYTF
>TRBV9|-|TRBJ2-1|-
TGTGCCAGCAGCGTAAAGTTCGATGAGCAGTTCTTC
CASSVKFDEQFF
>TRBV10-3|-|TRBJ1-5|TRBD1
TGTGCCATCAGTGAGGGACAGGGTAGCAATCAGCCCCAGCATTTT
CAISEGQGSNQPQHF
>TRBV7-9|-|TRBJ1-5|TRBD1
TGTGCCAGCAGCGCACACGCTAGGACAGGGCTGGTCCAGCCCCAGCATTTT
CASSAHARTGLVQPQHF
>TRBV5-1|-|TRBJ2-1|-
TGCGCCAGCAGCTTGGGGGTCTTTCTAAGCTCCTACAATGAGCAGTTCTTC
CASSLGVFLSSYNEQFF
>TRBV24-1|-|TRBJ2-2|-
TGTGCCACCCTCGGCGACACCGGGGAGCTGTTTTTT
CATLGDTGELFF
>TRBV28|few|TRBJ2-3|TRBD2
TGTGCCAGCAGCCGACTAGCGGGGAGCACAGATACGCAGTATTTT
CASSRLAGSTDTQYF
>TRBV6-5|-|TRBJ2-5|-
TGTGCCAGCAGTTACTCGACTTTCGTCGGGGCCCAAGAGACCCAGTACTTC
CASSYSTFVGAQETQYF
>TRBV5-4|few|TRBJ1-1|TRBD1
TGTGCCAGCAGCATTACGGGACAGGGGGGGAACACTGAAGCTTTCTTT
CASSITGQGGNTEAFF
>TRBV5-1|few|TRBJ2-5|-
TGCGCCAGCAGTTTTAGTTGGGAGGAGACCCAGTACTTC
CASSFSWEETQYF
>TRBV25-1|-|TRBJ2-7|TRBD1
TGTGCCAGCAGTGAGGGGACAGGGGGCTGGTACGAGCAGTACTTC
CASSEGTGGWYEQYF
>TRBV5-1|-|TRBJ1-1|-
TGCGCCAGCAGCTTGTTCGGGCGAACTAACACTGAAGCTTTCTTT
CASSLFGRTNTEAFF
>TRBV5-1|few|TRBJ1-5|-
TGCGCCAGCAGGGCTACAGACAATCAGCCCCAGCATTTT
CASRATDNQPQHF
>TRBV11-2|-|TRBJ2-7|-
TGTGCCAGCAGCCCAGGGACAAGGAGGGACTACGAGCAGTACTTC
CASSPGTRRDYEQYF
>TRBV7-2|-|TRBJ2-4|-
TGTGCCAGCACCGAAGGGCCCGCCAAAAACATTCAGTACTTC
CASTEGPAKNIQYF
>TRBV5-1|few|TRBJ1-6|-
TGCGCCAGCAGTGAGGGAGAGTCACCCCTCCACTTT
CASSEGESPLHF
>TRBV4-1|-|TRBJ2-1|-
TGCGCCAGCAGCAAAAAGGGGGGGAGCTCCTACAATGAGCAGTTCTTC
CASSKKGGSSYNEQFF
>TRBV7-3|-|TRBJ2-3|TRBD2
TGTGCCAGCAGCCCCGGGGGGGAGGGTACGCAGTATTTT
CASSPGGEGTQYF
>TRBV11-2|-|TRBJ2-3|-
TGTGCCAGCAGCCACCCTGGCGGTGATACAGATACGCAGTATTTT
CASSHPGGDTDTQYF
>TRBV5-1|many|TRBJ2-5|TRBD2
TGCGCCAGCAGCCCCGGGACTAGCGGGGCCCAAGAGACCCAGTACTTC
CASSPGTSGAQETQYF
>TRBV9|-|TRBJ1-5|-
TGTGCCAGCAGCGCCCGGGACACTCTTCCGCCCCAGCATTTT
CASSARDTLPPQHF
>TRBV4-1|-|TRBJ1-5|-
TGCGCCAGCAGCCAGCATTTTTATCAGCCCCAGCATTTT
CASSQHFYQPQHF
>TRBV10-3|few|TRBJ1-1|-
TGTGCCATCAGTGAGTCTCTCGGGAGCACCACGGCTTTCTTT
CAISESLGSTTAFF
>TRBV3-1|-|TRBJ1-2|-
TGTGCCAGCAGCCACACAGACCCCTATGGCTACACCTTC
CASSHTDPYGYTF
>TRBV29-1|few|TRBJ1-3|-
TGCAGCGTTGTTCACAGCTCTGGAAACACCATATATTTT
CSVVHSSGNTIYF
>TRBV4-2|-|TRBJ2-5|TRBD2
TGTGCCAGCAGCCAAGAGTACCGGCGGGGGGGTGAAGAGACCCAGTACTTC
CASSQEYRRGGEETQYF
>TRBV7-2|few|TRBJ2-2|TRBD1
TGTGCCAGCAGCTTAGATATGCGGTCCAGGACAGGGTTGACCGGGGAGCTGTTTTTT
CASSLDMRSRTGLTGELFF